The T cell receptor (beta chain) described here comes from a study of molecular identifiers for immune sequencing clone quantification. Germline values: CDR1 MDHEN, CDR2 SYDVKM. This CDR3 is 13 amino acids long. The ends were cut back, 7 bases at V and 13 bases at J, with 20 bases in the middle. TCRdb fed the PCR reads into MiXCR, producing one record per CDR3 protein. This sample has about 100,000 distinct CDR3 sequences, with roughly 34% found just once. This clonotype was recorded a few times. This TCR derives from a human donor in good health. Some libraries in this study had Jurkat cell RNA spiked in. Sequencing was carried out using naive CD8+ T cells from blood, with Jurkat cell RNA spiked in. As for subset: FACS-sorted CD8+CD4-CCR7+CD45RA+ naive T cells. This chain uses TRBV28 with TRBJ1-3, with D possibly matching TRBD1 (6 bases). Written as DNA, the CDR3 is TGTGCCAGCACGTGGATGGAGGGACACCCAATATATTTT. As protein: CASTWMEGHPIYF.